This TCR beta chain was documented in a study of neurological immune-mediated disorders. This clonotype was recorded at least ten times. Its antigen is as yet unknown. TCRdb independently ran MiXCR on the 5' RACE reads; one entry per CDR3 protein. The data show 39,000 or so distinct CDR3 sequences, 4.8% seen once. CDR3 length: 14 residues. Germline CDR1 reads SGHRS; CDR2 reads YFSETQ. Trimming cost V 4 bases and J 6 bases; bases outside gene matches: 9. Sorted libraries were made with 1 million CD4+ or CD8+ T cells. Study findings and constraints: HTLV-1-associated myelopathy had the most TCR clonal expansion, while multiple sclerosis had the least, a level that fell below healthy controls.

V and J are TRBV5-1 and TRBJ2-7; 8 bases are a match to TRBD1. This TCR was sampled from a man aged 18 to 35 in good health. Sequencing was done on a sample of CD4+ T cells from blood. CDR3 nucleotides: TGCGCCAGCAGCCCGAGACAGGGGAAGGGCGAGCAGTACTTC. It codes for CASSPRQGKGEQYF.